This T cell receptor beta chain comes out of a study of CD8 T cells in ankylosing spondylitis. Quantitative barcoded 5'-RACE was used to prepare TCR beta libraries. TCRdb re-called the 5' RACE reads through MiXCR, storing one row per CDR3 protein. The table lists 200,000 or so distinct CDR3 sequences, roughly 25% of them singletons. The length of the CDR3 is 13 residues. J is TRBJ2-1 and V is TRBV1; the DNA was not compared with TRBD1, the D call given in the table. TRBV1 is a known pseudogene. Specimen: blood, either unsorted or a sorted T cell fraction (not recorded which). This sequence was found in a male donor with ankylosing spondylitis or in good health (not recorded which). CDR3 sequence reads: CTSSRGPYNEQFF. CDR3 DNA sequence: TGCACCAGCAGCCGGGGACCCTACAATGAGCAGTTCTTC.